The clone carrying this T cell receptor (beta chain) was seen only once. This sample is drawn from a study of blood T cell repertoires in COVID-19. Study-wide context: Collection of acute and convalescent COVID-19 samples took place in the United States, Italy and Spain. Nucleic acid was either cDNA or gDNA, and it came from T cells, B-cell-depleted T cells, or PBMCs.

The germline gives CDR1 MNHEY, CDR2 SVGEGT. Trimming took 2 bases from V and 5 from J, leaving 6 bases between them. The CDR3 length is 12 residues. Original data processing: Amplifying reference gene primers gave estimates of nucleated cell counts. Libraries were prepared by immunoSEQ multiplex PCR; TCRdb keeps only in-frame clonotypes and omits some of them. V, J and clone size are taken as reported in that table, and D and trimming were inferred from the DNA itself. The sample consists of 90,000 to 120,000 clones, around nine tenths of them appearing once. The TCR originated in a woman between 25 and 40 years old with acute or convalescent COVID-19. The sequenced sample consisted of peripheral blood. The chain couples TRBV6-2 or TRBV6-3 to TRBJ1-1, with D possibly TRBD1 on 5 matching bases. The CDR3 nucleotides are TGTGCCAGCAGTTACGGGGGGACTGAAGCTTTCTTT. Its protein is CASSYGGTEAFF.